This T cell receptor beta chain was sequenced in a study of T-cell memory formation after mild COVID-19. This clonotype was picked up many times. TCRdb used MiXCR to reprocess the 5' RACE reads, holding one entry per CDR3 protein. Of 120,000 to 150,000 distinct CDR3 sequences in the sample, about 5.7% are singletons; the top ten hold just over 2%. The germline CDR1 and CDR2 sequences are SGHRS and YFSETQ. The CDR3 spans 14 residues. V shed 2 bases, J shed 7 bases, and the junction held 2 bases outside the gene matches. The rearrangement uses TRBV5-1 and TRBJ1-3, with 11 nucleotides matching TRBD1. The origin of this receptor is an adult woman who had mild COVID-19 (a few samples of this study predate the infection). Cell type and time point are not known. Sequenced: PBMCs or a T cell subset sorted from them (not recorded which). The CDR3 reads CASSFGDRGNTIYF. Here the CDR3 DNA reads TGCGCCAGCAGCTTCGGGGACAGGGGGAACACCATATATTTT.